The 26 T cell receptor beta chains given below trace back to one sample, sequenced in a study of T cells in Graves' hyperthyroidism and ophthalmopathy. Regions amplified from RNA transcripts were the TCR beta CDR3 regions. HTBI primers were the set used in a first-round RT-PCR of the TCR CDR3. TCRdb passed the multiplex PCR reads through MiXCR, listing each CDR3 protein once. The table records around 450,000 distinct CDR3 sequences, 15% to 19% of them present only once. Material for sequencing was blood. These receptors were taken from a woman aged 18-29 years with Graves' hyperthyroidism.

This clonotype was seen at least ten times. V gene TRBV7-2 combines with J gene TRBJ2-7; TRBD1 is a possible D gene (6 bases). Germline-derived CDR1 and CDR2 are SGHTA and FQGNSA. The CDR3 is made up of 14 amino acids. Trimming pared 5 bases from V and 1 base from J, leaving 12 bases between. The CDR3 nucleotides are TGTGCCAGCAGCACCTCACAGGGATCCTACGAGCAGTACTTC. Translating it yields CASSTSQGSYEQYF.

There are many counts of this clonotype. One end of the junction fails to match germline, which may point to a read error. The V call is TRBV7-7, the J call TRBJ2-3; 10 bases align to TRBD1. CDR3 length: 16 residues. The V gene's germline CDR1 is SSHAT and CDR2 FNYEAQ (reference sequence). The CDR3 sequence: CASSQGTGARTDTQYF. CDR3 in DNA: TGTGCTAGCAGCCAGGGGACAGGGGCAAGGACAGATACGCAGTATTTT.

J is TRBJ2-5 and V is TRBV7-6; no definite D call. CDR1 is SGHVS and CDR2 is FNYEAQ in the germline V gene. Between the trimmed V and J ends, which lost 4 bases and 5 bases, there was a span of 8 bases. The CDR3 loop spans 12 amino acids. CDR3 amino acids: CASSSPWETQYF. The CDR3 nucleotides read TGTGCCAGCAGCTCCCCCTGGGAGACCCAGTACTTC.

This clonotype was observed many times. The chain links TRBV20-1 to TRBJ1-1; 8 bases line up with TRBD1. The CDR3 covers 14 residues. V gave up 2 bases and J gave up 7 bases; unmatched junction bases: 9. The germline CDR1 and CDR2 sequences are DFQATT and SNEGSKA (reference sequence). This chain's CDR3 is CSARRVRGHGEAFF. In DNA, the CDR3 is TGCAGTGCTAGACGGGTCAGGGGGCATGGTGAAGCTTTCTTT.

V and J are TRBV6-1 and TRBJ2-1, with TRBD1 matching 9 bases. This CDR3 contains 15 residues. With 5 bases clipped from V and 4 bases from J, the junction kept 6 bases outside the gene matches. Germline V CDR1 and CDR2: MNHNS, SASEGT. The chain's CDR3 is CASSRTGVLYNEQFF. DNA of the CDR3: TGTGCCAGCAGTCGGACAGGGGTTCTGTACAATGAGCAGTTCTTC.

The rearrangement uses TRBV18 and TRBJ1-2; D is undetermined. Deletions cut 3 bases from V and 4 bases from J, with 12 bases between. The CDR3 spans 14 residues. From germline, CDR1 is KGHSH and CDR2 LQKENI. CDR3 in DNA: TGTGCCAGCTCACCTTTACAGAAGAGCTATGGCTACACCTTC. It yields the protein CASSPLQKSYGYTF.

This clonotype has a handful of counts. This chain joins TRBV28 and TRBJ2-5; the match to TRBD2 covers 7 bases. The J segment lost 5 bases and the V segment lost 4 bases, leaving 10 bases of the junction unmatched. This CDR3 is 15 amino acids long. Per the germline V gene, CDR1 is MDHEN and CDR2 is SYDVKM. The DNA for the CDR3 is TGTGCCAGCAGTTCCAGCGGGGCCCCTAGGGAGACCCAGTACTTC. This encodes CASSSSGAPRETQYF.

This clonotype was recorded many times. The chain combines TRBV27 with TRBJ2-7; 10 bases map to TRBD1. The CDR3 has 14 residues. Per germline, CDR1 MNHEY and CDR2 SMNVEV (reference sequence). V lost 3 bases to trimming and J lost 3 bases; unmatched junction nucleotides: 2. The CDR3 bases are TGTGCCAGCAGTTTGCGGGACAGGGGCTACGAGCAGTACTTC. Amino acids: CASSLRDRGYEQYF.

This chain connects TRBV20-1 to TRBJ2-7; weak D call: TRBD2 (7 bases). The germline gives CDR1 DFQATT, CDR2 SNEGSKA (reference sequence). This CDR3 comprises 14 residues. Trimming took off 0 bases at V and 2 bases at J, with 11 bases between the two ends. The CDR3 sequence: CSARERGLPYEQYF. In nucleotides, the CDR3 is TGCAGTGCTAGAGAGCGGGGGCTCCCCTACGAGCAGTACTTC.

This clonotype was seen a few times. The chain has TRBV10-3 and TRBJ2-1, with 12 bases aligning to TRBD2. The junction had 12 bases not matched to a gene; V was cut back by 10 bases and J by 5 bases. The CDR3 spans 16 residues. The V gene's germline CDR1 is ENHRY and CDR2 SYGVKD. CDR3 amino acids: CATNGLAGSKNNEQFF. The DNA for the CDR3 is TGTGCCACCAATGGACTAGCGGGATCCAAAAACAATGAGCAGTTCTTC.

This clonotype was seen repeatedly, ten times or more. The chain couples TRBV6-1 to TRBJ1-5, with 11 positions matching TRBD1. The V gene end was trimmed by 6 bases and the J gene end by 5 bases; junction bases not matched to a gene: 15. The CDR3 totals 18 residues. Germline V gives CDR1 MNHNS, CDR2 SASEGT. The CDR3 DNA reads TGTGCCAGCAGCTTTTTGGAGAGATGGACAGGGGGCCATCAGCCCCAGCATTTT. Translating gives CASSFLERWTGGHQPQHF.

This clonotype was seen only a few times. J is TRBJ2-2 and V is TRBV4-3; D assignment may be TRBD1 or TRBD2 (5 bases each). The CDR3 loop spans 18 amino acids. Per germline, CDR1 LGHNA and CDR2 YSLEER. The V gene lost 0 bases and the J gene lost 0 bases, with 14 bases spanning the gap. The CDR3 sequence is CASSQDPPGAANTGELFF. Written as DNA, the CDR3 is TGCGCCAGCAGCCAAGACCCCCCCGGGGCGGCGAACACCGGGGAGCTGTTTTTT.

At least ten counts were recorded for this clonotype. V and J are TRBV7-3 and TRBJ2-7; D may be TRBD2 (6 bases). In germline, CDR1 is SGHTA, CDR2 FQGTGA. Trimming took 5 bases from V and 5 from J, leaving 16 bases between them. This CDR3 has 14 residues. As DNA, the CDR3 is TGTGCCAGCAGCCCGGGACTCCTCCTGCACGAGCAGTACTTC. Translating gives CASSPGLLLHEQYF.

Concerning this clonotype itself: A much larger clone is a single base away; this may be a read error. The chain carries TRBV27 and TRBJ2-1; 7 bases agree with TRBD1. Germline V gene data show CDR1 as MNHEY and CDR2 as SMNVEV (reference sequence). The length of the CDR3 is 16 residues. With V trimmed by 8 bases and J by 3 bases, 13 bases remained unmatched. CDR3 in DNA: TGTGCCAGCTCCTTGGCAGGGGCAGGGGGCTACAATGAGCAGTTCTTC. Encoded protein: CASSLAGAGGYNEQFF.

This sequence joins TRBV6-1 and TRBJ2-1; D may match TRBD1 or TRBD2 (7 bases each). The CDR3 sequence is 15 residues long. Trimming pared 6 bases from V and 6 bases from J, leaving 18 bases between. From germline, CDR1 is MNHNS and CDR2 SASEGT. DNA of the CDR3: TGTGCCAGCAGCCTAGCAGGGGGGGGCCCCAATGAGCAGTTCTTC. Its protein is CASSLAGGGPNEQFF.

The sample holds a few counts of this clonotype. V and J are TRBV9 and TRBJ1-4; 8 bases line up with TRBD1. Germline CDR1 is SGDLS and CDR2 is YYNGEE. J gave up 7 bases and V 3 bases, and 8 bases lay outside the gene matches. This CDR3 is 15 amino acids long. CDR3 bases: TGTGCCAGCAGCGCCACAGGGGGGATTGGTGAAAAACTGTTTTTT. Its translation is CASSATGGIGEKLFF.

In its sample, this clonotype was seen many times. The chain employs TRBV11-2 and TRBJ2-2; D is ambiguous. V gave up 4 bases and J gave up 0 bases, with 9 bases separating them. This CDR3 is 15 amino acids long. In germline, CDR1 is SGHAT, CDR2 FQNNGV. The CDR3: CASSSARANTGELFF. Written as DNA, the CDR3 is TGTGCCAGCAGCTCCGCTAGGGCGAACACCGGGGAGCTGTTTTTT. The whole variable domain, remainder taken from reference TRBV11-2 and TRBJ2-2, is EAGVAQSPRYKIIEKRQSVAFWCNPISGHATLYWYQQILGQGPKLLIQFQNNGVVDDSQLPKDRFSAERLKGVDSTLKIQPAKLEDSAVYLCASSSARANTGELFFGEGSRLTVL.

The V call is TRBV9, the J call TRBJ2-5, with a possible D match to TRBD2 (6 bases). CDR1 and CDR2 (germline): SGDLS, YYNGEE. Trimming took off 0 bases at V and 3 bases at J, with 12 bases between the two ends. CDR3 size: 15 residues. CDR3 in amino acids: CASSVASGGKETQYF. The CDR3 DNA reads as TGTGCCAGCAGCGTAGCCTCGGGCGGGAAAGAGACCCAGTACTTC.

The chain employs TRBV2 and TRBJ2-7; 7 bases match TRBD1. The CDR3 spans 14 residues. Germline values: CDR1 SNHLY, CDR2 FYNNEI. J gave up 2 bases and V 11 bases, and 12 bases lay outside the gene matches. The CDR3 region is CAGHPGTAPYEQYF. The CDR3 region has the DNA TGTGCCGGGCATCCCGGGACAGCCCCCTACGAGCAGTACTTC. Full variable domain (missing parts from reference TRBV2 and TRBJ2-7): EPEVTQTPSHQVTQMGQEVILRCVPISNHLYFYWYRQILGQKVEFLVSFYNNEISEKSEIFDDQFSVERPDGSNFTLKIRSTKLEDSAMYFCAGHPGTAPYEQYFGPGTRLTVT.

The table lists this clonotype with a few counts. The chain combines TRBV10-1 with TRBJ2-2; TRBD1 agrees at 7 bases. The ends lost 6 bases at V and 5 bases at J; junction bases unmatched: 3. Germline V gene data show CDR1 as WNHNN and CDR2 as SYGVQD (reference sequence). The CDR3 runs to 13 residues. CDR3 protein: CASRDRDTGELFF. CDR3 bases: TGCGCCAGCAGAGACAGGGATACCGGGGAGCTGTTTTTT.

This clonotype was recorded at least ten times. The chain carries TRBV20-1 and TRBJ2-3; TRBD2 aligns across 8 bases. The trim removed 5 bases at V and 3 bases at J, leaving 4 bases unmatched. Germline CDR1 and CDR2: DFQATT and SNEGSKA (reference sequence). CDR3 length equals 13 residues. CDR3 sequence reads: CSARREVTDTQYF. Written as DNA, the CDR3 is TGCAGTGCTCGGCGGGAGGTAACAGATACGCAGTATTTT.

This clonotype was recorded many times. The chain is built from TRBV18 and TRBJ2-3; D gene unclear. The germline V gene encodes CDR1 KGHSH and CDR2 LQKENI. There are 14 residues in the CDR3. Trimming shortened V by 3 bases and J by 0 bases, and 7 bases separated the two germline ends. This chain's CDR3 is CASSPKASTDTQYF. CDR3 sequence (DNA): TGTGCCAGCTCACCCAAAGCCAGCACAGATACGCAGTATTTT. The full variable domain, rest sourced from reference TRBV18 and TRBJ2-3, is NAGVMQNPRHLVRRRGQEARLRCSPMKGHSHVYWYRQLPEEGLKFMVYLQKENIIDESGMPKERFSAEFPKEGPSILRIQQVVRGDSAAYFCASSPKASTDTQYFGPGTRLTVL.

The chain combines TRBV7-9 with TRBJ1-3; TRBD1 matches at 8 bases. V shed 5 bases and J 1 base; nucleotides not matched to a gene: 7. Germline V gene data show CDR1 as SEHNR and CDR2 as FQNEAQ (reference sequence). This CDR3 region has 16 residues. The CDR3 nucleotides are TGTGCCAGCAGCCAAGGGGACAGGCCTTCTGGAAACACCATATATTTT. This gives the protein CASSQGDRPSGNTIYF.

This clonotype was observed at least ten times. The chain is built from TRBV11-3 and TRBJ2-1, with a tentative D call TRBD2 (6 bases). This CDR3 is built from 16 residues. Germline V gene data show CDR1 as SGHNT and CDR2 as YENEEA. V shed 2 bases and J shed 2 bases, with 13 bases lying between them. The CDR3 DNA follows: TGTGCCAGCAGCTTAACTTTAGCGGCAACCTACAATGAGCAGTTCTTC. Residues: CASSLTLAATYNEQFF.

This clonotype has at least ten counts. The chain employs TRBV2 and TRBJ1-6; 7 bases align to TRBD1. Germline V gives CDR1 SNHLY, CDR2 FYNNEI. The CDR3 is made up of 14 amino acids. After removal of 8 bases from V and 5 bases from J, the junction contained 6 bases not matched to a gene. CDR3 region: CASVTGQHNSPLHF. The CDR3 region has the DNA TGTGCCAGCGTCACGGGACAGCATAATTCACCCCTCCACTTT.

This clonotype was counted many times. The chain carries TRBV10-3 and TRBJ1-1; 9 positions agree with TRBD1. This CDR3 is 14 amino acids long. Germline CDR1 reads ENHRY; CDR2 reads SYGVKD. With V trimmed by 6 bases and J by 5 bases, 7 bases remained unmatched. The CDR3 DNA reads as TGTGCCATCAGGACCGGGACAGGGCCTACTGAAGCTTTCTTT. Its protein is CAIRTGTGPTEAFF.